This T cell receptor (beta chain) was captured by sequencing in a study of vaccination and CD4 T cells after COVID-19. The Oncomine TCR Beta short-read assay sequenced DNA from cultured CD4+ T cells. TCRdb passed the PCR reads through MiXCR, listing each CDR3 protein once. This repertoire shows around 13,000 distinct CDR3 sequences, around 29% found once; its top ten account for roughly 30%. Trimming removed 2 bases from V and 3 bases from J, with 10 bases in between. Germline CDR1 and CDR2: ENHRY and SYGVKD. The length of the CDR3 is 14 residues. As for treatment: approximately 9-day PBMC culture with coronavirus spike peptide pools or control peptides (ViraFEST assay). As concerns this clonotype: Its target is unknown.

This TCR came from a human donor who received a COVID-19 vaccine. V and J are TRBV10-3 and TRBJ1-1; TRBD1 is a possible D gene (5 bases). The sequenced sample was CD4+ T cells from blood, cultured in vitro, obtained before SARS-CoV-2 vaccination. The CDR3: CAISEGREHTEAFF. CDR3 in DNA: TGTGCCATCAGTGAGGGCAGGGAGCACACTGAAGCTTTCTTT.